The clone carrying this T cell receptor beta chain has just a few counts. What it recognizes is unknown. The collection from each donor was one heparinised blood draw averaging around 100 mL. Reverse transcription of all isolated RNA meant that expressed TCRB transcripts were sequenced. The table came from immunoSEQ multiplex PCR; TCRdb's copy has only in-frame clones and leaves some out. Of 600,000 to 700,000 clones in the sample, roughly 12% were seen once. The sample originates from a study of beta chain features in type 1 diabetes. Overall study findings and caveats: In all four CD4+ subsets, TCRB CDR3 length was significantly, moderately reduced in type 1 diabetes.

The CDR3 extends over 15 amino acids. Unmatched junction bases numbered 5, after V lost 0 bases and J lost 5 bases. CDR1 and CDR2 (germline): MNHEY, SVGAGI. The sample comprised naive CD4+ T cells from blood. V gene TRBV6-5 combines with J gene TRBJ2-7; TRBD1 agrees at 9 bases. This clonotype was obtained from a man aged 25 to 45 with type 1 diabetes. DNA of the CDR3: TGTGCCAGCAGTTACTCAGGGACAGGGAACGACGAGCAGTACTTC. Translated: CASSYSGTGNDEQYF.